The clone carrying this T cell receptor (beta chain) has a count of ten or more. Antigen: not known. Using RNA template, CDR3s of TCR alpha and beta were amplified with iRepertoire arm-PCR. In TCRdb, the multiplex PCR reads were re-called with MiXCR into one record per CDR3 protein. The profile shows 300,000 to 450,000 distinct CDR3 sequences, roughly 41% of them singletons. These data are taken from a study of glioma-infiltrating T cells. Study background: WHO grade II oligodendrogliomas or astrocytomas, plus non-recurrent WHO grade IV glioblastomas, were sampled. Before surgery, glioma patients received dexamethasone for at most six days. The study, taken as a whole, reports: Shared blood CDR3 signature motifs marked patients with low tissue-blood divergence. Non-neoplastic patients had below-expected tissue-blood divergence, while all gliomas exceeded expectation.

The V and J ends lost 6 bases and 7 bases respectively, with 17 bases between them. Germline V lookup: CDR1 MNHEY, CDR2 SVGEGT. The CDR3 totals 14 residues. The J gene is TRBJ2-3, the V gene TRBV6-2 or TRBV6-3, with D maybe TRBD1 (6 bases). The sequenced sample consisted of glioma tissue, nonneoplastic brain tissue, or PBMCs (not recorded which). This TCR came from a human donor with low-grade glioma or glioblastoma, undergoing nonglioma brain surgery, or in good health (not recorded which). The CDR3 protein is CASSLTGTTNTQYF. The CDR3 coding sequence is TGTGCCAGCAGCCTAACAGGGACGACGAATACGCAGTATTTT.